This T cell receptor beta chain derives from a study of blood T cell repertoires in COVID-19 (TCRdb year 2020). About the study as a whole: Collaborator samples came from the United States, Italy and Spain and covered acute and convalescent phases of COVID-19. The prospective study material was composed of cDNA or gDNA derived from T cells, B-cell-depleted T cells, or PBMCs. Subjects who had been exposed to COVID-19, were actively infected with it, or had recovered from it provided the deeply sampled blood TCRbeta repertoires that made up the dataset. The repertoires were made available in a free public database intended to serve as a resource for research on the immune response to SARS-CoV-2. Samples were obtained from the ongoing ImmuneRACE study (first 160 participants) and from 950 to 1,500 subjects provided by 6 global collaborators. Sample metadata almost always included a de-identified subject ID, COVID-19 status, age in years and sex. Where available, HLA class I and class II types were taken from metadata supplied by the sample provider and were not determined by assay-based typing. Broad study findings and their caveats: How much clinical and demographic metadata was included differed by source and by participant, and the metadata was provided uncurated.

Collaborating institutions collected whole blood in K2EDTA tubes following their own protocols. Collaborator samples were shipped for TCRbeta analysis as frozen whole blood, isolated PBMCs, or DNA extracted from either sample type. V is cut by 4 bases and J by 8 bases, and the space between the germline ends is 19 bases. CDR1 and CDR2 were assigned from the germline V gene as SGHRS and YFSETQ. The CDR3 runs 15 amino acids, cysteine and phenylalanine included. The read is trimmed to its CDR3 DNA, 45 bases read in frame from base 1. TCRbeta CDR3 regions were amplified from genomic DNA by means of the immunoSEQ Assay, a bias-controlled multiplex PCR. The published analysis was carried out like this. Nucleated cell counts per sample were estimated from amplification of reference gene primers within the assay. To quantify the absolute abundance of each unique TCRbeta CDR3 rearrangement, sequence reads were collapsed and filtered. For each sample, productive Simpson clonality was calculated by taking the square root of Simpson's diversity index across productive rearrangements. TCRdb stores this immuneACCESS table with in-frame sequences only. Part of the clones is absent; in the studies checked, under half of the shortfall reflects unresolved V genes, and no reason is known for the rest. V and J calls and clone size are copied from that table; D and trimming were computed from the DNA. The sample table holds 85,000 to 120,000 clones, of which roughly four fifths were seen once. Around 9.5% of the sample comes from the top ten.

Worth noting for this clone: What antigen it recognizes has not been identified. Base qualities are not at hand, and no much larger clone is one base apart.

Sample: peripheral blood. The clonotype was recovered from a man in his forties with active or convalescent COVID-19. Recombination linked TRBV5-1 to TRBJ1-5, with TRBD1 perhaps the D gene, on 6 matching bases. The encoded CDR3 is CASSSQGSVGEPQHF. The nucleotide sequence reads as follows: TGCGCCAGCAGCAGTCAGGGGTCCGTTGGGGAGCCCCAGCATTTT.